This T cell receptor beta chain was found in a study of Ad26.COV2.S vaccination and SARS-CoV-2 variants. Treatment of the sample: over 15 received Ad26.COV2.S at low or high dose, single or two shots; 5 received placebo; per-sample allocation not given. Following the first vaccine or placebo injection, samples were taken on day 63. Donor was an adult aged 18-55 years in Boston. General study findings and limits: Vaccine recipients and placebo recipients showed similar non-spike TCR breadth.

Generated by immunoSEQ multiplex PCR, the TCRdb table keeps only in-frame clones and is missing some. Among just under 250,000 clones listed, over 75% were seen once. Comment on this clone: Its antigen is undetermined.

There are 15 residues in the CDR3. The ends were cut back, 5 bases at V and 6 bases at J, with 16 bases in the middle. The germline CDR1 and CDR2 sequences are KGHSH and LQKENI. The source material was peripheral blood, sampled in a trial of Ad26.COV2.S vaccine versus placebo. This clonotype was obtained from a person between 18 and 65 years old who received the Ad26.COV2.S COVID-19 vaccine or a placebo. V usage is TRBV18 and J usage is TRBJ2-2; D possibly corresponds to TRBD1 (6 bases). The CDR3 DNA sequence: TGTGCCAGCTCAACAAACAGGGCAGGCGCCGGGGAGCTGTTTTTT. This gives the protein CASSTNRAGAGELFF.